This TCR beta chain appears in the sequencing data of a study of cytomegalovirus exposure and HLA in healthy donors. In the study overall: In an earlier analysis, 95 million to 140 million unique TCR beta sequences were found from 150 million to 200 million T cells. There were about 85 million unique TCRs (from HLA-typed donors) in an early data release. Findings of the study overall: The study carried out a later analysis of TCR beta sequences. It associated some 17,000 of them with specific HLA alleles at a false discovery rate of 0.05. HLA-A and HLA-B allele assignments for most subjects were reportedly predicted accurately using TCR beta sequences.

Worth noting for this clone: Antigen unknown.

The primer mix had 60 Vbeta and 13 Jbeta primers. Some clones are missing from TCRdb's copy, which holds only in-frame ones; the method was immunoSEQ multiplex PCR. Among about 200,000 clones listed, around 79% were seen once. The sample was PBMCs. This TCR came from a young man in good health and CMV-seronegative.

The CDR3 nucleotides read TGTGCCAGCTCACCCAAAGGGGATCAGCCCCAGCATTTT. This encodes CASSPKGDQPQHF. The chain recombines TRBV18 with TRBJ1-5; the D gene is possibly TRBD1 (5 bases). CDR3 length: 13 residues. Germline CDR1 and CDR2: KGHSH and LQKENI. V was shortened by 3 bases and J by 5 bases, with 8 bases between the two germline ends.